This TCR beta chain was captured in a study of regulatory T cells in long-lasting Graves disease. Time point noted: newly diagnosed GD, antithyroid drugs for less than 3 months. PBMCs were the source of the RNA used for TCR sequencing. This clonotype appeared a few times. Relying on iRepertoire HTBI primers and Arm-PCR of CDR3 regions, the team built TCR beta libraries. TCRdb reprocessed the multiplex PCR reads via MiXCR and lists one record per CDR3 protein. The data show about 450,000 distinct CDR3 sequences, about 16% seen once. The germline V and J ends were trimmed by 0 bases and 3 bases, with 12 bases remaining between them. The length of the CDR3 is 16 residues. Germline CDR1 is SGDLS and CDR2 is YYNGEE. The sample was also reused in another study, on T cells in Graves' hyperthyroidism and ophthalmopathy. That work contributes: From stable hyperthyroidism, ophthalmopathy was set apart by a 13 V-J model.

Sequences were derived from peripheral blood mononuclear cells (PBMCs), sampled at new diagnosis, from a patient treated with antithyroid drugs. The sequence derives from a woman aged 25 to 39 with Graves disease. V is TRBV9 and J is TRBJ1-4; D perhaps matches TRBD1 (5 bases). The CDR3 DNA reads TGTGCCAGCAGCGTAGAGGGGATTCACGCTAATGAAAAACTGTTTTTT. This translates into CASSVEGIHANEKLFF. Full variable domain (remainder filled in from reference TRBV9 and TRBJ1-4): DSGVTQTPKHLITATGQRVTLRCSPRSGDLSVYWYQQSLDQGLQFLIQYYNGEERAKGNILERFSAQQFPDLHSELNLSSLELGDSALYFCASSVEGIHANEKLFFGSGTQLSVL.